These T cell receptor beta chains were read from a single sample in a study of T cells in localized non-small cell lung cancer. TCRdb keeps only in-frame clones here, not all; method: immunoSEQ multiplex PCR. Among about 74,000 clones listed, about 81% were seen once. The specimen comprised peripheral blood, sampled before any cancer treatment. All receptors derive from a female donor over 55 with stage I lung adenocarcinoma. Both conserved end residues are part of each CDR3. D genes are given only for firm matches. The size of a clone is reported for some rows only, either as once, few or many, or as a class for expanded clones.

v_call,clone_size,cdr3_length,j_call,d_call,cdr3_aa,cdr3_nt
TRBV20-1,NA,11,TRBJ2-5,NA,CSAERGETQYF,TGCAGTGCTGAAAGGGGGGAGACCCAGTACTTC
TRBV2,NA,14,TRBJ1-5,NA,CASSSRLEIMPQHF,TGTGCCAGCAGTTCGAGACTGGAAATCATGCCCCAGCATTTT
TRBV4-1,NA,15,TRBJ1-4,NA,CASTVAAGGREKLFF,TGCGCCAGCACCGTCGCCGCGGGGGGTCGTGAAAAACTGTTTTTT
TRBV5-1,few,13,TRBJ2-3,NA,CASSLEGTDTQYF,TGCGCCAGCAGCTTGGAGGGCACAGATACGCAGTATTTT
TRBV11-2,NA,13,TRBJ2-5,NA,CASSLVGRETQYF,TGTGCCAGCAGCCTGGTGGGGAGGGAGACCCAGTACTTC
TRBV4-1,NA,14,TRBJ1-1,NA,CASSFQGQYTEAFF,TGCGCCAGCAGCTTCCAGGGGCAGTACACTGAAGCTTTCTTT
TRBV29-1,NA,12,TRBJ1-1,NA,CSVEKGRTEAFF,TGCAGCGTTGAAAAGGGGAGGACTGAAGCTTTCTTT
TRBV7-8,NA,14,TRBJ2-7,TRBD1,CASSLGGGPYEQYF,TGTGCCAGCAGCTTAGGAGGGGGCCCGTACGAGCAGTACTTC
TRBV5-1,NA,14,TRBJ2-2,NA,CASRTAANTGELFF,TGCGCCAGCAGAACAGCCGCGAACACCGGGGAGCTGTTTTTT
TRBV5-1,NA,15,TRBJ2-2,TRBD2,CASSLVAGVTGELFF,TGCGCCAGCAGCTTAGTAGCGGGAGTCACCGGGGAGCTGTTTTTT
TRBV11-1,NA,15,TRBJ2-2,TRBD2,CASTVSGGRTGELFF,TGTGCCAGCACCGTGAGCGGGGGAAGAACCGGGGAGCTGTTTTTT
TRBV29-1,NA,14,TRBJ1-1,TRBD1,CSVEKGAMNTEAFF,TGCAGCGTTGAAAAGGGGGCCATGAACACTGAAGCTTTCTTT
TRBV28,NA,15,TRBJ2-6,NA,CASSRPGSGANVLTF,TGTGCCAGCAGTCGCCCGGGGTCTGGGGCCAACGTCCTGACTTTC
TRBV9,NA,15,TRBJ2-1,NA,CASSVDGGDYNEQFF,TGTGCCAGCAGCGTAGACGGCGGGGATTACAATGAGCAGTTCTTC
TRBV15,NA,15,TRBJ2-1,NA,CATSREVGGRNEQFF,TGTGCCACCAGCAGAGAGGTGGGGGGGCGAAATGAGCAGTTCTTC
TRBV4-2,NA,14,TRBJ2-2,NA,CASSRLRGVGELFF,TGTGCCAGCAGCCGACTCAGAGGCGTCGGGGAGCTGTTTTTT
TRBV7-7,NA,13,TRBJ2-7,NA,CASSPAYSNEQYF,TGTGCTAGCAGCCCAGCCTACAGTAACGAGCAGTACTTC
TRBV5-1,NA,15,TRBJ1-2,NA,CASSLDPAANYGYTF,TGCGCCAGCAGCTTGGATCCAGCGGCTAACTATGGCTACACCTTC